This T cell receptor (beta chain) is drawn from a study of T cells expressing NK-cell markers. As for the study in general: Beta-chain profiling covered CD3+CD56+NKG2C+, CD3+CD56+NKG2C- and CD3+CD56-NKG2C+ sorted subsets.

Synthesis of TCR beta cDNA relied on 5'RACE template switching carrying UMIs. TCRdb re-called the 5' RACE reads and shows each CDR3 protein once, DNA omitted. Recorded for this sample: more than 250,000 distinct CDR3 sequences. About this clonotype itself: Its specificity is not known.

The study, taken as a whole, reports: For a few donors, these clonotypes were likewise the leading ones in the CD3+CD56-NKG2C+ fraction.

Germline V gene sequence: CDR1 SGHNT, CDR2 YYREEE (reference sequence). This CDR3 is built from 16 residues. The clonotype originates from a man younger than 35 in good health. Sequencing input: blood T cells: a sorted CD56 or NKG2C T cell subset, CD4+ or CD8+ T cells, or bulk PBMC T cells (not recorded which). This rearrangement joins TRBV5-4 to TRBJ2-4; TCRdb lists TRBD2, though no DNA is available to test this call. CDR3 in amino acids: CASSFGTSGTKNIQYF.